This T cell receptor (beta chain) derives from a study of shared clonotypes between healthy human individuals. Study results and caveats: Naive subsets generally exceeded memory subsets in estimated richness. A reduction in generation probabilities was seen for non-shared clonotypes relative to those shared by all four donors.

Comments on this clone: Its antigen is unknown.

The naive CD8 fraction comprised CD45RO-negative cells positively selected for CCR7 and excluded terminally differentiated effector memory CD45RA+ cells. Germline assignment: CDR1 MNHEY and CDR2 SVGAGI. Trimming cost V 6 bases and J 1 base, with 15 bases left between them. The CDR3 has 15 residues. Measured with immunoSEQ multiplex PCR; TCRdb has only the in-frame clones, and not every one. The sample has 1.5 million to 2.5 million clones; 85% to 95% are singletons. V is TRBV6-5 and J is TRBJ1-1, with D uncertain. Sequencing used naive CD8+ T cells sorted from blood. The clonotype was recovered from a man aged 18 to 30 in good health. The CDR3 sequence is CASRVAPVGNTEAFF. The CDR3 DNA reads TGTGCCAGCAGGGTTGCGCCAGTGGGGAACACTGAAGCTTTCTTT.